These T cell receptor beta chains were read from a single sample in a study of cytomegalovirus exposure and HLA in healthy donors. The assay was immunoSEQ multiplex PCR, and TCRdb's table has in-frame clones only and misses some. Altogether 150,000 to 200,000 clones are present, around 80% being singletons, with the ten largest covering around 2%. Specimen: PBMCs. The source is a man between 18 and 35 years old in good health and CMV-seronegative. Both conserved end residues are part of each CDR3. Fields, in order: J gene, clone size, V gene, D gene, CDR3 protein, CDR3 DNA. The D gene is left open where the match is weak. For some rows the clone size is stated as once, few or many, or as a class when expanded; others skip it.

>TRBJ2-1|NA|TRBV2|TRBD1
CASSDGGDRGFNNEQFF
TGTGCCAGCAGTGATGGGGGTGACAGGGGCTTCAACAATGAGCAGTTCTTC
>TRBJ2-5|NA|TRBV7-3|NA
CASSVTGSGRTQYF
TGTGCCAGCAGCGTAACAGGGTCGGGAAGGACCCAGTACTTC
>TRBJ2-1|NA|TRBV9|NA
CASSVEREPYNEQFF
TGTGCCAGCAGCGTAGAGAGAGAGCCCTACAATGAGCAGTTCTTC
>TRBJ1-1|NA|TRBV19|TRBD1
CASSIETGGRTEAFF
TGTGCCAGTAGTATAGAGACAGGGGGTAGGACTGAAGCTTTCTTT
>TRBJ2-7|NA|TRBV11-2|NA
CASSLGGGSYEQYF
TGTGCCAGCAGCTTAGGAGGTGGATCCTACGAGCAGTACTTC
>TRBJ2-2|NA|TRBV9|NA
CASSVDTTGELFF
TGTGCCAGCAGCGTAGACACCACCGGGGAGCTGTTTTTT
>TRBJ1-1|once|TRBV5-1|NA
CASSNGQTQNTEAFF
TGCGCCAGCAGCAATGGACAGACACAGAACACTGAAGCTTTCTTT
>TRBJ2-7|NA|TRBV14|NA
CASSPRQVPYEQYF
TGTGCCAGCAGCCCGAGACAGGTTCCCTACGAGCAGTACTTC
>TRBJ2-2|NA|TRBV28|TRBD2
CASTPNRGGNTGELFF
TGTGCCAGCACCCCGAATCGGGGGGGGAACACCGGGGAGCTGTTTTTT
>TRBJ1-5|NA|TRBV7-9|NA
CASSLWDNNQPQHF
TGTGCCAGCAGCTTATGGGACAACAATCAGCCCCAGCATTTT
>TRBJ1-2|once|TRBV28|TRBD1
CASRTGGYGYTF
TGTGCCAGCAGGACAGGGGGTTATGGCTACACCTTC
>TRBJ1-1|NA|TRBV19|NA
CASSIGGVYTEAFF
TGTGCCAGTAGTATAGGGGGGGTCTACACTGAAGCTTTCTTT
>TRBJ1-1|NA|TRBV5-4|NA
CASSFRAAGNTEAFF
TGTGCCAGCAGCTTCAGGGCGGCAGGGAACACTGAAGCTTTCTTT
>TRBJ2-1|NA|TRBV7-8|NA
CASSFGRAPVNEQFF
TGTGCCAGCAGCTTCGGGCGGGCGCCAGTCAATGAGCAGTTCTTC
>TRBJ1-4|NA|TRBV9|NA
CASSPEGVVANEKLFF
TGTGCCAGCAGCCCTGAGGGGGTAGTGGCTAATGAAAAACTGTTTTTT
>TRBJ1-5|NA|TRBV6-1|NA
CATSRDLYSNQPQHF
TGTGCCACTTCGCGGGACCTCTATAGCAATCAGCCCCAGCATTTT
>TRBJ2-7|NA|TRBV11-1|NA
CASSLADMGPYEQYF
TGTGCCAGCAGCTTAGCGGATATGGGCCCCTACGAGCAGTACTTC
>TRBJ2-2|NA|TRBV12-5|TRBD1
CASGPRDRGLSSNTGELFF
TGTGCTAGTGGTCCCCGGGACAGGGGCCTTTCTTCGAACACCGGGGAGCTGTTTTTT
>TRBJ1-4|once|TRBV27|TRBD1
CASSWTGGGEKLSF
TGTGCCAGCAGTTGGACAGGGGGCGGTGAAAAACTGTCTTTT
>TRBJ1-2|NA|TRBV28|TRBD1
CASSSRGRGRYGYTF
TGTGCCAGCAGTTCCCGGGGCAGGGGGCGCTATGGCTACACCTTC
>TRBJ1-1|NA|TRBV6-5|TRBD1
CASRMGQGETEAFF
TGTGCCAGCAGAATGGGACAGGGAGAAACTGAAGCTTTCTTT
>TRBJ1-1|few|TRBV30|NA
CAWSVNGNTEAFF
TGTGCCTGGAGTGTAAACGGGAACACTGAAGCTTTCTTT
>TRBJ2-1|few|TRBV27|NA
CASSPGNAGAYNEQFF
TGTGCCAGCAGCCCGGGGAATGCAGGAGCCTACAATGAGCAGTTCTTC
>TRBJ2-6|NA|TRBV28|NA
CASSVSGANVLTF
TGTGCCAGCAGTGTCTCCGGGGCCAACGTCCTGACTTTC
>TRBJ1-1|NA|TRBV7-2|TRBD1
CASRPAGTGFEAFF
TGTGCCAGCAGACCAGCGGGGACAGGATTTGAAGCTTTCTTT
>TRBJ1-1|NA|TRBV5-1|TRBD1
CASSSRGRITEAFF
TGCGCCAGCAGCTCCAGGGGGCGCATTACTGAAGCTTTCTTT
>TRBJ2-7|NA|TRBV27|NA
CASRQGRYYEQYF
TGTGCCAGCAGGCAGGGGAGATACTACGAGCAGTACTTC
>TRBJ1-6|NA|TRBV28|TRBD1
CASTSLPGTGGPFSNSPLHF
TGTGCCAGCACCTCCCTGCCCGGGACAGGCGGACCCTTTTCGAATTCACCCCTCCACTTT
>TRBJ1-1|few|TRBV5-1|NA
CASSLTVSATEAFF
TGCGCCAGCAGCTTGACAGTATCGGCCACTGAAGCTTTCTTT
>TRBJ1-4|NA|TRBV11-2|TRBD1
CASSRGTGATNEKLFF
TGTGCCAGCAGCCGCGGGACAGGGGCTACTAATGAAAAACTGTTTTTT
>TRBJ2-1|many|TRBV28|NA
CASRIPGSYNEQFF
TGTGCCAGCAGGATTCCCGGTTCCTACAATGAGCAGTTCTTC
>TRBJ1-1|NA|TRBV2|NA
CASSLRQSSNTEAFF
TGTGCCAGCAGCCTAAGACAGAGTTCCAACACTGAAGCTTTCTTT
>TRBJ1-2|NA|TRBV27|TRBD1
CASTSSGTANYGYTF
TGTGCCAGCACCTCTTCGGGGACAGCCAACTATGGCTACACCTTC
>TRBJ2-3|NA|TRBV27|NA
CASSLRADTQYF
TGTGCCAGCAGTTTACGTGCAGATACGCAGTATTTT